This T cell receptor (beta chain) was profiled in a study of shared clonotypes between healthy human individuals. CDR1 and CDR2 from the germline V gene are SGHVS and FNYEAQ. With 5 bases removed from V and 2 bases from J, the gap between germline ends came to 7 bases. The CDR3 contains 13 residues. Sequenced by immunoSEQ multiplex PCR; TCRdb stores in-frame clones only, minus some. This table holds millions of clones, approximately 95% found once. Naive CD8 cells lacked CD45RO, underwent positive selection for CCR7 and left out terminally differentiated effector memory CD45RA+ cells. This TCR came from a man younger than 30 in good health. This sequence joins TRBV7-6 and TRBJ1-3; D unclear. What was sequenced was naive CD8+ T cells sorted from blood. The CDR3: CASSDHTGNTIYF. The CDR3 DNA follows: TGTGCCAGCAGCGACCATACTGGAAACACCATATATTTT.